One and the same sample provided the 25 T cell receptor beta chains below, sequenced in a study of T cells after yellow fever vaccination. TCRdb recomputed calls from the 5' RACE reads with MiXCR, one row per CDR3 protein. The table has 340,000 or so distinct CDR3 sequences, approximately 12% seen once. The material sequenced was CD4+ T cells sorted from PBMCs, taken 15 days after the yellow fever booster vaccination. The receptor set was obtained from a man aged 18-30 years who received the YFV17D yellow fever vaccine.

The chain has TRBV4-3 and TRBJ2-3; tentatively, D is TRBD2 (6 bases). V lost 4 bases to trimming and J lost 4 bases, with 18 bases between them. The germline CDR1 and CDR2 sequences are LGHNA and YSLEER. The CDR3 extends over 16 amino acids. In nucleotides, the CDR3 is TGCGCCAGCAGCCGAAACCCGGGACTGCCTCCAGATACGCAGTATTTT. This codes for CASSRNPGLPPDTQYF.

The rearrangement uses TRBV5-4 and TRBJ1-1; no definite D call. Germline V lookup: CDR1 SGHNT, CDR2 YYREEE (reference sequence). V lost 3 bases, J lost 3 bases, and 9 bases lay in between. This CDR3 has 13 residues. The CDR3 sequence is CASSSDMHTEAFF. The DNA for the CDR3 is TGTGCCAGCAGCTCTGACATGCACACTGAAGCTTTCTTT.

The V and J genes are TRBV6-2 or TRBV6-3 and TRBJ2-5, with D hard to call. The V and J ends lost 0 bases and 1 base respectively, with 3 bases between them. This CDR3 has 13 residues. The germline gives CDR1 MNHEY, CDR2 SVGEGT. This CDR3 is CASSYSFQETQYF. The CDR3 DNA sequence: TGTGCCAGCAGTTACTCGTTCCAAGAGACCCAGTACTTC.

Comment on this clonotype: At one end the junction does not follow the germline gene, possibly because of a read error. V is TRBV27 and J is TRBJ1-5; 8 bases align to TRBD1. The CDR3 covers 16 residues. Germline V gene data show CDR1 as MNHEY and CDR2 as SMNVEV (reference sequence). CDR3: CASSPGQGYSNQLQHF. The CDR3 region has the DNA TGTGCCAGCAGTCCCGGACAGGGCTATAGCAATCAGCTCCAGCATTTT.

The CDR3 bases are TGCGCCAGCCGTGGGAGGACTAGCGGGGGGGCTGGAGAGACCCAGTACTTC. This gives the protein CASRGRTSGGAGETQYF. The rearrangement joins TRBV10-2 to TRBJ2-5; TRBD2 agrees at 15 bases. Germline trimming cut 8 bases from V and 4 bases from J; bases unmatched to any gene: 11. CDR1 and CDR2 (germline): WSHSY, SAAADI. CDR3 length: 17 amino acids.

The rearrangement uses TRBV11-1 and TRBJ1-1, with D unresolved. V was shortened by 8 bases and J by 1 base, with 11 bases between the two germline ends. The CDR3 is made up of 13 amino acids. The V gene's germline CDR1 is SGHAT and CDR2 FQDESV (reference sequence). In nucleotides, the CDR3 is TGTGCCAGCGGGTTTGGAGGGAACACTGAAGCTTTCTTT. Encoded protein: CASGFGGNTEAFF.

This clonotype was observed a few times. This chain uses TRBV3-1 with TRBJ1-6; no definite D call. This CDR3 contains 12 residues. Germline CDR1 LGHDT, CDR2 YNNKEL (reference sequence). Trimming stripped 2 bases from V and 10 bases from J, with 6 bases between. CDR3 DNA: TGTGCCAGCAGCCAACGGTCCTCACCCCTCCACTTT. Protein sequence: CASSQRSSPLHF.

This chain connects TRBV7-9 to TRBJ1-1, with TRBD1 matching over 7 bases. The V and J ends lost 5 bases and 4 bases, in that order; junction bases with no gene match: 7. Germline V gene sequence: CDR1 SEHNR, CDR2 FQNEAQ (reference sequence). This CDR3 spans 14 amino acids. The CDR3 sequence is CASSHRGDVTEAFF. The CDR3 coding sequence is TGTGCCAGCAGCCACAGGGGCGACGTCACTGAAGCTTTCTTT.

The chain recombines TRBV3-1 with TRBJ2-1, with 10 positions matching TRBD2. The CDR3 extends over 17 amino acids. Unmatched junction bases numbered 9, after V lost 3 bases and J lost 4 bases. Germline CDR1 and CDR2: LGHDT and YNNKEL (reference sequence). The CDR3 protein is CASSHPGLADRYNEQFF. The CDR3 DNA sequence: TGTGCCAGCAGCCACCCCGGACTAGCGGACCGTTACAATGAGCAGTTCTTC.

V usage is TRBV5-4 and J usage is TRBJ1-2, with D unclear. This CDR3 contains 13 residues. Trimming cost V 1 base and J 4 bases, with 8 bases left between them. Germline lookup yields CDR1 SGHNT and CDR2 YYREEE (reference sequence). For the CDR3, the DNA is TGTGCCAGCAGCTTGATAGGCACCTATGGCTACACCTTC. This translates into CASSLIGTYGYTF.

The rearrangement links TRBV4-2 to TRBJ2-5; TRBD2 matches 10 bases. Trimming cost V 1 base and J 5 bases; bases outside gene matches: 7. The germline CDR1 and CDR2 sequences are LGHNA and YNFKEQ. This CDR3 spans 16 amino acids. In DNA form, the CDR3 reads TGTGCCAGCAGCCAAGTTTCAGCGGGGGGGCCTGAGACCCAGTACTTC. Protein sequence: CASSQVSAGGPETQYF.

This clonotype has more than one count but fewer than ten. The chain joins TRBV23-1 to TRBJ2-5; unclear D gene. TRBV23-1 is placed among ORFs of uncertain function. With 0 bases removed from V and 5 bases from J, the gap between germline ends came to 13 bases. This CDR3 is 15 amino acids long. This chain's CDR3 is CASSQSGSVNETQYF. CDR3 DNA sequence: TGCGCCAGCAGTCAATCGGGGTCTGTGAACGAGACCCAGTACTTC.

The chain carries TRBV6-2 or TRBV6-3 and TRBJ1-2, with a tentative D call TRBD1 (5 bases). With 7 bases removed from V and 5 bases from J, the gap between germline ends came to 14 bases. From germline, CDR1 is MNHEY and CDR2 SVGEGT. The CDR3 has 13 residues. The CDR3 region has the DNA TGTGCCAGCACCCTGGGGGTGTTTTATGGCTACACCTTC. Translated, it gives CASTLGVFYGYTF.

The table lists this clonotype with many counts. The chain is built from TRBV5-1 and TRBJ2-3, with D unresolved. Per the germline V gene, CDR1 is SGHRS and CDR2 is YFSETQ. The CDR3 spans 14 residues. V lost 0 bases and J 6 bases, leaving 11 bases between the germline ends. The CDR3 spells CASSLDPPPDTQYF. In nucleotides, the CDR3 is TGCGCCAGCAGCTTGGATCCTCCCCCGGATACGCAGTATTTT.

The V gene is TRBV7-3, the J gene TRBJ1-1; 8 bases are a match to TRBD1. Germline trimming cut 5 bases from V and 3 bases from J; bases unmatched to any gene: 8. This CDR3 is built from 15 residues. The germline gives CDR1 SGHTA, CDR2 FQGTGA. The CDR3 region is CASSPSGGRDTEAFF. Here the CDR3 DNA reads TGTGCCAGCAGCCCGTCAGGGGGCCGAGACACTGAAGCTTTCTTT. Combining the CDR3 with reference TRBV7-3 and TRBJ1-1 gives the whole variable domain GAGVSQTPSNKVTEKGKYVELRCDPISGHTALYWYRQSLGQGPEFLIYFQGTGAADDSGLPNDRFFAVRPEGSVSTLKIQRTERGDSAVYLCASSPSGGRDTEAFFGQGTRLTVV.

This clonotype was seen more than once but under ten times. The gene calls are TRBV6-6 and TRBJ2-4; D is ambiguous. With 8 bases removed from V and 7 bases from J, the gap between germline ends came to 15 bases. CDR1 and CDR2 from the germline V gene are MNHNY and SVGAGI (reference sequence). The CDR3 length is 13 residues. The CDR3 reads CASLTDSYNIQYF. CDR3 DNA: TGTGCCAGCTTGACGGATTCGTACAACATTCAGTACTTC.

The chain links TRBV28 to TRBJ1-4; TRBD1 might be the D (6 bases). CDR1 and CDR2 from the germline V gene are MDHEN and SYDVKM. The CDR3 runs to 16 residues. V was clipped by 3 bases and J by 2 bases, with 13 bases between them. For the CDR3, the DNA is TGTGCCAGCAGTTTCCGGCAGGGGAGGACTAATGAAAAACTGTTTTTT. This codes for CASSFRQGRTNEKLFF.

The table lists this clonotype with a few counts. V usage is TRBV7-3 and J usage is TRBJ2-7; D is unclear. Germline V gene sequence: CDR1 SGHTA, CDR2 FQGTGA. Trimming took off 1 base at V and 5 bases at J, with 9 bases between the two ends. The CDR3 loop spans 13 amino acids. The CDR3: CASSLSRAHEQYF. CDR3 bases: TGTGCCAGCAGCTTAAGTCGGGCCCACGAGCAGTACTTC.

The V gene is TRBV29-1, the J gene TRBJ2-2, with a weak D call TRBD2 (6 bases). The CDR3 loop spans 12 amino acids. CDR1 and CDR2 from the germline V gene are SQVTM and ANQGSEA. V was pared by 4 bases and J by 8 bases, with 11 bases between. CDR3 amino acids: CSVARGSGELFF. CDR3 nucleotides: TGCAGCGTTGCGCGGGGTTCGGGGGAGCTGTTTTTT.

This clonotype was seen a handful of times. The V gene is TRBV20-1, the J gene TRBJ1-5; no clear D gene. The length of the CDR3 is 14 residues. CDR1 and CDR2 from the germline V gene are DFQATT and SNEGSKA (reference sequence). Trimming removed 5 bases at V and 3 bases at J, with 14 bases between. CDR3 coding DNA: TGCAGTGCTGCCCGCCCCACCTTCAATCAGCCCCAGCATTTT. This translates into CSAARPTFNQPQHF.

The chain recombines TRBV4-1 with TRBJ1-3; D gene ambiguous. This CDR3 is built from 14 residues. From germline, CDR1 is MGHRA and CDR2 YSYEKL. Trimming shortened V by 4 bases and J by 4 bases, and 11 bases separated the two germline ends. CDR3: CASSPEALGNTIYF. The DNA for the CDR3 is TGCGCCAGCAGCCCCGAGGCCCTGGGAAACACCATATATTTT.

This clonotype was detected a few times. The chain links TRBV7-2 to TRBJ2-1; D unclear. CDR1 and CDR2 from the germline V gene are SGHTA and FQGNSA. This CDR3 has 15 residues. Trimming took off 3 bases at V and 8 bases at J, with 17 bases between the two ends. DNA of the CDR3: TGTGCCAGCAGCTTCACGCCCGGTCTAGGATATGAGCAGTTCTTC. It specifies CASSFTPGLGYEQFF. The variable domain in full, completed from reference TRBV7-2 and TRBJ2-1, reads GAGVSQSPSNKVTEKGKDVELRCDPISGHTALYWYRQSLGQGLEFLIYFQGNSAPDKSGLPSDRFSAERTGGSVSTLTIQRTQQEDSAVYLCASSFTPGLGYEQFFGPGTRLTVL.

This clonotype was seen at least ten times. The rearrangement joins TRBV11-2 to TRBJ1-1, with TRBD1 matching 7 bases. Germline loops: CDR1 SGHAT, CDR2 FQNNGV. This CDR3 region has 16 residues. The V segment lost 2 bases and the J segment 11 bases; nucleotides outside the gene matches: 17. DNA for the CDR3: TGTGCCAGCAGCTTAACGCAGGGGGGCTCTAGGGCTCCTGCTTTCTTT. As protein: CASSLTQGGSRAPAFF. Based on the CDR3 plus reference TRBV11-2 and TRBJ1-1, the full variable domain is EAGVAQSPRYKIIEKRQSVAFWCNPISGHATLYWYQQILGQGPKLLIQFQNNGVVDDSQLPKDRFSAERLKGVDSTLKIQPAKLEDSAVYLCASSLTQGGSRAPAFFGQGTRLTVV.

This clonotype showed up many times. The rearrangement joins TRBV10-3 to TRBJ2-5; D is perhaps TRBD1 (5 bases). Trimming stripped 0 bases from V and 4 bases from J, with 9 bases between. Germline-derived CDR1 and CDR2 are ENHRY and SYGVKD. This CDR3 contains 14 residues. In nucleotides, the CDR3 is TGTGCCATCAGTGAGTCGGTGCAGGGAGAGACCCAGTACTTC. Translated, it gives CAISESVQGETQYF.

This clonotype has more than one count but fewer than ten. The rearrangement links TRBV7-9 to TRBJ2-2, with D hard to call. V gave up 7 bases and J gave up 3 bases, with 9 bases separating them. The V gene's germline CDR1 is SEHNR and CDR2 FQNEAQ (reference sequence). This CDR3 region has 13 residues. The CDR3 sequence: CASTPVDTGELFF. Here the CDR3 DNA reads TGTGCCAGCACCCCAGTCGACACCGGGGAGCTGTTTTTT.